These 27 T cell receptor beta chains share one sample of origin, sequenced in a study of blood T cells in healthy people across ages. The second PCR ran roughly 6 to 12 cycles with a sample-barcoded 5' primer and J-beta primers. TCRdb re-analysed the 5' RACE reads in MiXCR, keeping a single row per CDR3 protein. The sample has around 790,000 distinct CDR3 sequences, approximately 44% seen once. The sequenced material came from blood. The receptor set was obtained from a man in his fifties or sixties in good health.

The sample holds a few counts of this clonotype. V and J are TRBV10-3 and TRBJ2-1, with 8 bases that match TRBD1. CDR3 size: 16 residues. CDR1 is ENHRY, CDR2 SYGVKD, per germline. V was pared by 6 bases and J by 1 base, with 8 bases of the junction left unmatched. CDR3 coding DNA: TGTGCCATCAGCTCGCAGGGGGCGTATTCCTACAATGAGCAGTTCTTC. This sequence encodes CAISSQGAYSYNEQFF.

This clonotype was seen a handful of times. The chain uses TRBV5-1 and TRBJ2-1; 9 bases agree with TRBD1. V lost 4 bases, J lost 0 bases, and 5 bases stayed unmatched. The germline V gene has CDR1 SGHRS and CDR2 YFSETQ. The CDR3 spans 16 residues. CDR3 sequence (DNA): TGCGCCAGCAGCAACGGACAGGGGCCCTCCTACAATGAGCAGTTCTTC. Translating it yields CASSNGQGPSYNEQFF.

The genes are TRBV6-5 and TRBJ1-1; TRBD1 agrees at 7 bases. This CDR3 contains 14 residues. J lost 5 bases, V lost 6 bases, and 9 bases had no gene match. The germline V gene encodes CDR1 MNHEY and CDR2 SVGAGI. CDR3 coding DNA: TGTGCCAGCAGATCAGACAGGGTTTGGACTGAAGCTTTCTTT. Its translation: CASRSDRVWTEAFF.

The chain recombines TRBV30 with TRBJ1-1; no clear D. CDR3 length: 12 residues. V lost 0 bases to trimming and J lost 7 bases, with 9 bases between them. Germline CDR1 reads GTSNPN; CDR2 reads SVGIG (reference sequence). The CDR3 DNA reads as TGTGCCTGGAGTGTAGGATTTGTTGAAGCTTTCTTT. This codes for CAWSVGFVEAFF.

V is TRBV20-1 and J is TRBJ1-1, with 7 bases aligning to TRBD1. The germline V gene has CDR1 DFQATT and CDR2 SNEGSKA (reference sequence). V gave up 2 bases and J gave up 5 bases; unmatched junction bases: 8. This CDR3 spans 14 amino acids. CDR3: CSARRVTGWTEAFF. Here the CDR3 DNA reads TGCAGTGCTAGAAGGGTGACAGGGTGGACTGAAGCTTTCTTT.

For the CDR3, the DNA is TGTGCCAGCAGCAAGGGGGTTCCGAACACTGAAGCTTTCTTT. Protein sequence: CASSKGVPNTEAFF. This rearrangement joins TRBV21-1 to TRBJ1-1; the D call in the table, TRBD1, was not verified against the DNA. TRBV21-1 is tagged as a pseudogene. The CDR3 runs to 14 residues.

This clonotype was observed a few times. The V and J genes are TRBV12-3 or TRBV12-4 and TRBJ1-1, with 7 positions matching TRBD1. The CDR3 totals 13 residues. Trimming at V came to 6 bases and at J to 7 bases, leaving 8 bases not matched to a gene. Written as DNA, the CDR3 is TGTGCCAGCAGCGCCGGGACAGCAAATGAAGCTTTCTTT. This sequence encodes CASSAGTANEAFF.

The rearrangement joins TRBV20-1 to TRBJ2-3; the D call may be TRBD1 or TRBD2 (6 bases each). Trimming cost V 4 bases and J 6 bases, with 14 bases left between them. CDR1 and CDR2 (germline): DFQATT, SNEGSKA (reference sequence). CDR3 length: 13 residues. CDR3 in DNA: TGCAGTGCTATCAGCGGAGGGGGGGATACGCAGTATTTT. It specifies CSAISGGGDTQYF.

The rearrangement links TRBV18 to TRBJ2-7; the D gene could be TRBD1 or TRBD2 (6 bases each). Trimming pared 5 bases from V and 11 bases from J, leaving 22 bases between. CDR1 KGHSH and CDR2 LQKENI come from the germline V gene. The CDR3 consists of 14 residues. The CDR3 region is CASSSGTHQGRKYF. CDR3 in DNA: TGTGCCAGCTCATCCGGGACACACCAAGGGAGGAAGTACTTC. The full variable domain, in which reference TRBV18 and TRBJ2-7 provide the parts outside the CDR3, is NAGVMQNPRHLVRRRGQEARLRCSPMKGHSHVYWYRQLPEEGLKFMVYLQKENIIDESGMPKERFSAEFPKEGPSILRIQQVVRGDSAAYFCASSSGTHQGRKYFGPGTRLTVT.

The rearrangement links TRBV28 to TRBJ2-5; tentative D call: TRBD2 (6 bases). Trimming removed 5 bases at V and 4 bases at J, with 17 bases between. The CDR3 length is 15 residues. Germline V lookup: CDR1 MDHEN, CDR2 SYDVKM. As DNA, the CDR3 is TGTGCCAGCAGTAGAAGGGGCACCGGGGGAGAGACCCAGTACTTC. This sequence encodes CASSRRGTGGETQYF.

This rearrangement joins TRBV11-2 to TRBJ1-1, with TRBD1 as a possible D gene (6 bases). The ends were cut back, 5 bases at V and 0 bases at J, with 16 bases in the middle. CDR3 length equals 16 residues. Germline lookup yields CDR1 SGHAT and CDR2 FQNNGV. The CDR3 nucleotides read TGTGCCAGCAGCCAGAGACAGGTCGGATTGAACACTGAAGCTTTCTTT. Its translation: CASSQRQVGLNTEAFF.

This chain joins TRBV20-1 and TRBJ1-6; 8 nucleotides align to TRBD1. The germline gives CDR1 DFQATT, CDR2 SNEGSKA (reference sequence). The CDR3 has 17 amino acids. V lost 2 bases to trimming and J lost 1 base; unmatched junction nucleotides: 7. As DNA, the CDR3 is TGCAGTGCTAGAAGCCCAACAGGGGGATCCTATAATTCACCCCTCCACTTT. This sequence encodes CSARSPTGGSYNSPLHF.

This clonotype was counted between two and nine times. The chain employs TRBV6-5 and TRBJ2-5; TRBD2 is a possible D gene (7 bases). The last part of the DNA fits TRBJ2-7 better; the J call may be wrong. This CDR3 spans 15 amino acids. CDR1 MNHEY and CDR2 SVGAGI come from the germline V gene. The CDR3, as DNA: TGTGCCAGCAGTTACTCGGGGGGGGCCCCCTACGAGCAGTACTTC. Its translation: CASSYSGGAPYEQYF.

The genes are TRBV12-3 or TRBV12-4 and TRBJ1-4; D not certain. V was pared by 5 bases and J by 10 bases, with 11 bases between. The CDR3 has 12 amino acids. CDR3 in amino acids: CASSPQPGKLFF. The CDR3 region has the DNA TGTGCCAGCAGTCCCCAGCCTGGAAAACTGTTTTTT.

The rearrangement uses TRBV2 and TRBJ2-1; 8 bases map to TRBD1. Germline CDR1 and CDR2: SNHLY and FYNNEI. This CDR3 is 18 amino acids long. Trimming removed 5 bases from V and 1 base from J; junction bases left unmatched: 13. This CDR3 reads CASSTGTGGMLSYNEQFF. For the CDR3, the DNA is TGTGCCAGCAGTACCGGGACAGGAGGAATGTTGTCCTACAATGAGCAGTTCTTC.

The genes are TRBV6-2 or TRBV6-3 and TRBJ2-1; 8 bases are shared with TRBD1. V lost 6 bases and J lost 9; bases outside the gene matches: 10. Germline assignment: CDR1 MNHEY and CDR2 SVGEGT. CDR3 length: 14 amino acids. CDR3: CASRQNDRGSEQFF. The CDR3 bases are TGTGCCAGCAGGCAAAACGACAGGGGCAGTGAGCAGTTCTTC.

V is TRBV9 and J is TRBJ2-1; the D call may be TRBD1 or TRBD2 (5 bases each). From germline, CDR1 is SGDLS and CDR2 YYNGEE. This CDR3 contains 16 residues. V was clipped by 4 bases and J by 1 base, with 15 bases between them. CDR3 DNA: TGTGCCAGCAGCTTACCGCATGGGGGTTCCTACAATGAGCAGTTCTTC. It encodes CASSLPHGGSYNEQFF.

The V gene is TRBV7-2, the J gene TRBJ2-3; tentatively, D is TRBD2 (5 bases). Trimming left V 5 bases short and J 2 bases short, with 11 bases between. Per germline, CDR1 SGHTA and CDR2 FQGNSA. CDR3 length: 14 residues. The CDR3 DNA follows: TGTGCCAGCAGCCCAGGACTGATCACAGATACGCAGTATTTT. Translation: CASSPGLITDTQYF.

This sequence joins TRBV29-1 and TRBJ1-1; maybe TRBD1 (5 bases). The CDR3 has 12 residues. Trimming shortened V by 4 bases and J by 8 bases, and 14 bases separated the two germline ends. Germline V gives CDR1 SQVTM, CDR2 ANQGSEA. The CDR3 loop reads CSVGGRGLEAFF. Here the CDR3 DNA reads TGCAGCGTTGGCGGCCGGGGCCTGGAAGCTTTCTTT.

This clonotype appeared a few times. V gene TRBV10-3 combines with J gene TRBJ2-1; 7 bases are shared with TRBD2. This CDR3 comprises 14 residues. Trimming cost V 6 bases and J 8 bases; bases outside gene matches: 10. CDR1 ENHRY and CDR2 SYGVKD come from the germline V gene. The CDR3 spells CAIRQRDGGDEQFF. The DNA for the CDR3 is TGTGCCATCAGGCAGCGGGACGGAGGGGATGAGCAGTTCTTC.

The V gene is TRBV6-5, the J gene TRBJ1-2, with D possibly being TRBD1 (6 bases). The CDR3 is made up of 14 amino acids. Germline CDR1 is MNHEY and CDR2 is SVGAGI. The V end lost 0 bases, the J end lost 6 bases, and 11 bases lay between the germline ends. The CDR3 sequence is CASSYSRGANGYTF. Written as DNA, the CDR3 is TGTGCCAGCAGTTACTCGCGGGGGGCGAATGGCTACACCTTC.

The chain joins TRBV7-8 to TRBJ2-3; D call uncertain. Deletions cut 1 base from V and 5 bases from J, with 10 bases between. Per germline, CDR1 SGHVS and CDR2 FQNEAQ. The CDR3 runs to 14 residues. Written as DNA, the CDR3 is TGTGCCAGCAGCTTAGAACAGCCGGGAGATACGCAGTATTTT. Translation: CASSLEQPGDTQYF.

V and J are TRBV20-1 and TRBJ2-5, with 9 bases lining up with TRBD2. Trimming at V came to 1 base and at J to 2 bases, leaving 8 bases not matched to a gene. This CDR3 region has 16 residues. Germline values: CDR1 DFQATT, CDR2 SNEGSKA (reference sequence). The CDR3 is CSARARGGLAQETQYF. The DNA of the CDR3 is TGCAGTGCTAGAGCAAGGGGGGGACTAGCTCAAGAGACCCAGTACTTC.

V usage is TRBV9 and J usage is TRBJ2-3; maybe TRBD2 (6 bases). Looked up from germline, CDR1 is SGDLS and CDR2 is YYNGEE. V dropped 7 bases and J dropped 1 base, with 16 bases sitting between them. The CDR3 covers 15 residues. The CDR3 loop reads CASGGAGIGTDTQYF. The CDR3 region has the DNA TGTGCCAGCGGAGGGGCAGGGATTGGCACAGATACGCAGTATTTT. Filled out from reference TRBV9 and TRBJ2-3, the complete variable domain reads DSGVTQTPKHLITATGQRVTLRCSPRSGDLSVYWYQQSLDQGLQFLIQYYNGEERAKGNILERFSAQQFPDLHSELNLSSLELGDSALYFCASGGAGIGTDTQYFGPGTRLTVL.

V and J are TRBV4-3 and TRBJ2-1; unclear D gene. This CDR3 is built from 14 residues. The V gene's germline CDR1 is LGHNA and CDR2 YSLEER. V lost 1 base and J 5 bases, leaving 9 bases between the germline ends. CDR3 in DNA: TGCGCCAGCAGCCAAGCTTTCGCGGACAATGAGCAGTTCTTC. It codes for CASSQAFADNEQFF.

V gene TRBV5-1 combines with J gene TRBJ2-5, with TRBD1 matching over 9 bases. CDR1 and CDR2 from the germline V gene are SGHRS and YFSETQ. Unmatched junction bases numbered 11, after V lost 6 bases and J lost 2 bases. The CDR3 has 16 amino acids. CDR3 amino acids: CASNLRGTGWQETQYF. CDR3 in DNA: TGCGCCAGCAACCTTAGAGGGACAGGGTGGCAAGAGACCCAGTACTTC.

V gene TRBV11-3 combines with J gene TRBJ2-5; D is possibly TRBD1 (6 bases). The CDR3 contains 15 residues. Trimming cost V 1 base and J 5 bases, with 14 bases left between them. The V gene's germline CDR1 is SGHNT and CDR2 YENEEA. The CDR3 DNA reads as TGTGCCAGCAGCTTAGCACAGGGAAGTTTGGAGACCCAGTACTTC. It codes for CASSLAQGSLETQYF. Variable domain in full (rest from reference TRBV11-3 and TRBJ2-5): EAGVVQSPRYKIIEKKQPVAFWCNPISGHNTLYWYLQNLGQGPELLIRYENEEAVDDSQLPKDRFSAERLKGVDSTLKIQPAELGDSAVYLCASSLAQGSLETQYFGPGTRLLVL.